These 23 T cell receptor beta chains originate from one sample sequenced in a study of cytomegalovirus exposure and HLA in healthy donors. The method was immunoSEQ multiplex PCR; TCRdb's version includes in-frame clones alone and lacks a portion of them. The sample lists about 180,000 clones, approximately 89% occurring once. The specimen was PBMCs. The receptors were gathered from a man aged 18-30 years in good health and CMV-seropositive.

This clone was counted at least ten times. V gene TRBV11-3 combines with J gene TRBJ2-1; 14 bases are a match to TRBD2. This CDR3 spans 16 amino acids. Germline CDR1 SGHNT, CDR2 YENEEA. With 3 bases clipped from V and 6 bases from J, the junction kept 4 bases outside the gene matches. CDR3 bases: TGTGCCAGCAGCTTGGTAGGACTAGCGGGGGGCAATGAGCAGTTCTTC. This codes for CASSLVGLAGGNEQFF.

The CDR3 loop reads CSAHKGSGLYNEQFF. Here the CDR3 DNA reads TGCAGCGCCCACAAAGGTAGCGGACTCTACAATGAGCAGTTCTTC. The chain is built from TRBV29-1 and TRBJ2-1; the D gene is possibly TRBD2 (6 bases). The V gene lost 7 bases and the J gene lost 3 bases, with 19 bases spanning the gap. The CDR3 consists of 15 residues. CDR1 and CDR2 from the germline V gene are SQVTM and ANQGSEA.

The chain combines TRBV5-1 with TRBJ2-7; TRBD2 agrees at 10 bases. CDR3 size: 16 residues. Germline loops: CDR1 SGHRS, CDR2 YFSETQ. Trimming took 1 base from V and 0 from J; bases not matched to a gene: 4. The CDR3 spells CASSLTGTSVSYEQYF. CDR3 sequence (DNA): TGCGCCAGCAGCTTGACCGGGACTAGCGTCTCCTACGAGCAGTACTTC.

This chain uses TRBV6-1 with TRBJ1-5, with D unresolved. Germline V gene data show CDR1 as MNHNS and CDR2 as SASEGT. V was cut by 6 bases and J by 2 bases, with 8 bases left in between. There are 13 residues in the CDR3. The CDR3 sequence is CASRWEGNQPQHF. DNA for the CDR3: TGTGCCAGCAGATGGGAGGGCAATCAGCCCCAGCATTTT.

The chain has TRBV5-6 and TRBJ2-7, with 8 positions matching TRBD2. Trimming took 6 bases from V and 6 from J; bases not matched to a gene: 11. Germline assignment: CDR1 SGHDT and CDR2 YYEEEE. The CDR3 loop spans 14 amino acids. This CDR3 reads CASTGGGRLGEQYF. The CDR3 DNA follows: TGTGCCAGCACCGGGGGGGGGAGGTTGGGCGAGCAGTACTTC.

This clone was seen only a few times. The genes are TRBV7-6 and TRBJ1-2; 7 nucleotides line up with TRBD1. Germline lookup yields CDR1 SGHVS and CDR2 FNYEAQ. The CDR3 runs 13 residues. V lost 5 bases to trimming and J lost 8 bases; unmatched junction nucleotides: 8. The CDR3 is CASSLTGLRGYTF. The DNA of the CDR3 is TGTGCCAGCAGCCTGACAGGGCTTCGGGGCTACACCTTC.

The rearrangement uses TRBV4-1 and TRBJ2-1; D not certain. With 3 bases removed from V and 1 base from J, the gap between germline ends came to 13 bases. Germline values: CDR1 MGHRA, CDR2 YSYEKL. The CDR3 is 16 residues long. The CDR3 DNA is TGCGCCAGCAGCCAGGTTACTACCGCTTCCTACAATGAGCAGTTCTTC. This translates into CASSQVTTASYNEQFF.

In its sample, this clone was seen once. The gene calls are TRBV2 and TRBJ1-3; TRBD1 agrees at 9 bases. CDR1 SNHLY and CDR2 FYNNEI come from the germline V gene. The CDR3 has 17 residues. V shed 6 bases and J 1 base; nucleotides not matched to a gene: 10. The CDR3 DNA sequence: TGTGCCAGCAGCGCCGGGACAGGGTACGGTTCTGGAAACACCATATATTTT. Translating gives CASSAGTGYGSGNTIYF.

The chain recombines TRBV6-5 with TRBJ2-1, with 7 bases lining up with TRBD2. Germline V gene lookup returns CDR1 MNHEY and CDR2 SVGAGI. V lost 2 bases, J lost 8 bases, and 12 bases stayed unmatched. This CDR3 has 16 amino acids. The CDR3 reads CASSYGRGPLGDEQFF. CDR3 nucleotides: TGTGCCAGCAGTTACGGGAGGGGACCACTTGGGGATGAGCAGTTCTTC.

The chain couples TRBV14 to TRBJ2-5; D perhaps matches TRBD2 (6 bases). CDR3 length equals 15 residues. The germline CDR1 and CDR2 sequences are SGHDN and FVKESK. V lost 2 bases to trimming and J lost 2 bases, with 12 bases between them. The CDR3 region is CASSQHPGGQETQYF. The CDR3 DNA sequence: TGTGCCAGCAGCCAACACCCCGGGGGTCAAGAGACCCAGTACTTC.

This chain links TRBV9 with TRBJ1-3; 7 bases fit TRBD1. Germline V gives CDR1 SGDLS, CDR2 YYNGEE. Unmatched junction bases numbered 19, after V lost 4 bases and J lost 0 bases. CDR3 length: 20 residues. CDR3 sequence: CASSPGDRKSFINSGNTIYF. In nucleotides, the CDR3 is TGTGCCAGCAGCCCAGGGGACAGAAAAAGCTTTATTAACTCTGGAAACACCATATATTTT.

V and J are TRBV7-9 and TRBJ2-5, with TRBD1 matching over 9 bases. The CDR3 totals 17 residues. After removal of 5 bases from V and 4 bases from J, the junction contained 14 bases not matched to a gene. The germline gives CDR1 SEHNR, CDR2 FQNEAQ (reference sequence). The DNA for the CDR3 is TGTGCCAGCAGCATTACACAGGGGGCATATTTGGGAGAGACCCAGTACTTC. Translating it yields CASSITQGAYLGETQYF.

The chain links TRBV7-3 to TRBJ1-2; 10 bases line up with TRBD1. Germline V lookup: CDR1 SGHTA, CDR2 FQGTGA. This CDR3 has 15 residues. With 2 bases clipped from V and 7 bases from J, the junction kept 7 bases outside the gene matches. The DNA for the CDR3 is TGTGCCAGCAGCTTAGACGGGACAGGGGTGGGTGGCTACACCTTC. It codes for CASSLDGTGVGGYTF.

The J gene is TRBJ1-4, the V gene TRBV23-1; D may be TRBD1 (6 bases). TRBV23-1 is classed as an ORF, of uncertain function. The V and J ends lost 0 bases and 6 bases respectively, with 17 bases between them. The CDR3 sequence is 17 residues long. The CDR3 DNA follows: TGCGCCAGCAGTCAATCCCACACCCCCTCAGGGGATGAAAAACTGTTTTTT. Its protein is CASSQSHTPSGDEKLFF.

The gene calls are TRBV6-1 and TRBJ1-6; TRBD1 aligns across 8 bases. The J segment lost 1 base and the V segment lost 2 bases, leaving 16 bases of the junction unmatched. The CDR3 totals 21 residues. Germline loops: CDR1 MNHNS, CDR2 SASEGT. The CDR3 region is CASSEFGSGGLLRSYNSPLHF. CDR3 DNA sequence: TGTGCCAGCAGTGAATTCGGGTCAGGGGGCCTCTTGAGGTCCTATAATTCACCCCTCCACTTT.

The CDR3 coding sequence is TGCGCCAGCAGCTTGGAGCCGTTCCACTACGAGCAGTACTTC. Protein sequence: CASSLEPFHYEQYF. The chain employs TRBV5-1 and TRBJ2-7; D unresolved. The CDR3 sequence is 14 residues long. The germline gives CDR1 SGHRS, CDR2 YFSETQ. Trimming took 0 bases from V and 3 from J, leaving 10 bases between them.

This CDR3 reads CASSQVGDNEQFF. CDR3 DNA: TGCGCCAGCAGCCAAGTAGGGGACAATGAGCAGTTCTTC. This chain uses TRBV4-1 with TRBJ2-1; TRBD1 might be the D (5 bases). Germline V gives CDR1 MGHRA, CDR2 YSYEKL. The CDR3 runs 13 residues. V was trimmed by 1 base and J by 5 bases, leaving 6 bases between them.

V and J are TRBV29-1 and TRBJ2-1; TRBD2 aligns across 9 bases. Trimming at V came to 6 bases and at J to 0 bases, leaving 9 bases not matched to a gene. The CDR3 consists of 16 residues. Per the germline V gene, CDR1 is SQVTM and CDR2 is ANQGSEA. The CDR3 DNA follows: TGCAGCGTGACAGGGACTAGCACCGTCTCCTACAATGAGCAGTTCTTC. Protein: CSVTGTSTVSYNEQFF.

The chain combines TRBV4-2 with TRBJ2-3; D may be TRBD1 (6 bases). Deletions cut 0 bases from V and 2 bases from J, with 18 bases between. The CDR3 has 18 amino acids. Germline CDR1 LGHNA, CDR2 YNFKEQ. CDR3 nucleotide sequence: TGTGCCAGCAGCCAAGATCCCCCGGGACAACTTCTCACAGATACGCAGTATTTT. It yields the protein CASSQDPPGQLLTDTQYF.

This rearrangement joins TRBV11-2 to TRBJ1-1; D is ambiguous. This CDR3 comprises 14 residues. CDR1 and CDR2 from the germline V gene are SGHAT and FQNNGV. Trimming removed 5 bases at V and 7 bases at J, with 17 bases between. DNA for the CDR3: TGTGCCAGCAGCCTTCAACCCTCGGTCGGTGAAGCTTTCTTT. This sequence encodes CASSLQPSVGEAFF.

The chain combines TRBV5-1 with TRBJ2-3; TRBD1 might be the D (5 bases). From germline, CDR1 is SGHRS and CDR2 YFSETQ. The CDR3 contains 14 residues. The V end was cut by 7 bases, the J end by 1 base, with 13 bases between. CDR3 region: CASYQQGRTDTQYF. CDR3 nucleotide sequence: TGCGCCAGCTATCAGCAGGGCCGCACAGATACGCAGTATTTT.

The rearrangement joins TRBV9 to TRBJ2-1; D ambiguous. The V and J ends lost 4 bases and 3 bases respectively, with 5 bases between them. This CDR3 has 12 residues. CDR1 is SGDLS, CDR2 YYNGEE, per germline. The chain's CDR3 is CASSLNYNEQFF. In DNA, the CDR3 is TGTGCCAGCAGCTTAAACTACAATGAGCAGTTCTTC.

The chain combines TRBV13 with TRBJ1-6; 10 positions agree with TRBD1. CDR3 length equals 17 residues. The V gene's germline CDR1 is PRHDT and CDR2 FYEKMQ (reference sequence). V dropped 5 bases and J dropped 2; count of bases not matched to a gene: 6. Here the CDR3 reads CASSDRDRGAYNSPLHF. CDR3 in DNA: TGTGCCAGCAGCGACCGGGACAGGGGCGCCTATAATTCACCCCTCCACTTT.